The clone carrying this T cell receptor (beta chain) occurred a few times. The sample originates from a study of early T cells in non-severe SARS-CoV-2 infection. This CDR3 has 20 residues. Germline lookup yields CDR1 SGHAT and CDR2 FQNNGV. Trimming cost V 1 base and J 1 base, with 22 bases left between them. TCRdb processed the 5' RACE reads anew with MiXCR; each CDR3 protein has one entry. The sample gives some 35,000 distinct CDR3 sequences, approximately 5.3% of which show up once; 25% to 30% is in the top ten. Material for sequencing was whole blood. The gene calls are TRBV11-2 and TRBJ2-2, with D perhaps matching TRBD1 (6 bases). The sequence derives from an adult who was a healthcare worker with PCR-confirmed SARS-CoV-2 infection or an uninfected control (not recorded which). CDR3 region: CASSLAPRRLGGKNTGELFF. DNA for the CDR3: TGTGCCAGCAGCTTAGCCCCCCGCCGGTTAGGGGGTAAGAACACCGGGGAGCTGTTTTTT.